These 8 T cell receptor beta chains originate from one sample sequenced in a study of monozygotic twins with cystic fibrosis. The protocol was immunoSEQ multiplex PCR, while the TCRdb copy is restricted to in-frame clones and leaves out a portion. The sample consists of around 15,000 clones, roughly nine tenths of them appearing once. The sample taken for sequencing was blood. The receptors shown here come from a boy under 18 with cystic fibrosis.

The chain joins TRBV28 to TRBJ1-3; 8 bases match TRBD1. CDR1 and CDR2 from the germline V gene are MDHEN and SYDVKM. V lost 8 bases to trimming and J lost 3 bases; unmatched junction nucleotides: 6. The length of the CDR3 is 14 residues. The CDR3 DNA follows: TGTGCCAGCGCTACAGGGGGTAATGGAAACACCATATATTTT. Translating it yields CASATGGNGNTIYF.

The rearrangement uses TRBV28 and TRBJ1-2, with 8 bases matching TRBD1. The CDR3 runs to 12 residues. Germline V gene sequence: CDR1 MDHEN, CDR2 SYDVKM. J was trimmed by 7 bases and V by 6 bases; bases with no gene match: 4. In DNA, the CDR3 is TGTGCCAGCAGGGACAGGGTGCCTGGCTACACCTTC. Residues: CASRDRVPGYTF.

The genes are TRBV30 and TRBJ2-5; tentative D call: TRBD1 (5 bases). V lost 0 bases, J lost 1 base, and 18 bases lay in between. The CDR3 consists of 17 residues. CDR1 and CDR2 (germline): GTSNPN, SVGIG (reference sequence). The CDR3 nucleotides read TGTGCCTGGAGTGTAAGTCTAGTCGTGACAGCCCAAGAGACCCAGTACTTC. As protein: CAWSVSLVVTAQETQYF. Drawing the rest from reference TRBV30 and TRBJ2-5, the complete variable domain is SQTIHQWPATLVQPVGSPLSLECTVEGTSNPNLYWYRQAAGRGLQLLFYSVGIGQISSEVPQNLSASRPQDRQFILSSKKLLLSDSGFYLCAWSVSLVVTAQETQYFGPGTRLLVL.

CDR3 sequence: CASTKGGYGYTF. The DNA for the CDR3 is TGCGCCAGCACCAAGGGAGGCTATGGCTACACCTTC. The chain carries TRBV10-2 and TRBJ1-2, with no clear D. The CDR3 runs 12 residues. The germline V gene has CDR1 WSHSY and CDR2 SAAADI. Trimming shortened V by 7 bases and J by 4 bases, and 10 bases separated the two germline ends.

The J gene is TRBJ2-7, the V gene TRBV2, with 10 bases matching TRBD1. The CDR3 extends over 14 amino acids. The J segment lost 2 bases and the V segment lost 6 bases, leaving 4 bases of the junction unmatched. Germline CDR1 SNHLY, CDR2 FYNNEI. The CDR3 region has the DNA TGTGCCAGCAGCCGGACAGGGGGACCCTACGAGCAGTACTTC. As protein: CASSRTGGPYEQYF.

V is TRBV7-2 and J is TRBJ2-3, with a weak D call TRBD1 (6 bases). Germline V lookup: CDR1 SGHTA, CDR2 FQGNSA. The CDR3 runs 17 residues. The V end was cut by 2 bases, the J end by 0 bases, with 15 bases between. CDR3 sequence reads: CASSLRGTWLSTDTQYF. CDR3 DNA: TGTGCCAGCAGCTTAAGGGGGACATGGCTGAGCACAGATACGCAGTATTTT.

The rearrangement joins TRBV29-1 to TRBJ1-2, with 7 nucleotides matching TRBD1. The V segment lost 6 bases and the J segment 7 bases; nucleotides outside the gene matches: 8. The CDR3 length is 12 residues. Germline V gene lookup returns CDR1 SQVTM and CDR2 ANQGSEA. This CDR3 reads CSVRTGDGGYTF. The CDR3 region has the DNA TGCAGCGTAAGGACAGGAGATGGTGGCTACACCTTC. Full variable domain (rest looked up from reference TRBV29-1 and TRBJ1-2): SAVISQKPSRDICQRGTSLTIQCQVDSQVTMMFWYRQQPGQSLTLIATANQGSEATYESGFVIDKFPISRPNLTFSTLTVSNMSPEDSSIYLCSVRTGDGGYTFGSGTRLTVV.

The CDR3 sequence: CASSLVQGASTDTQYF. In nucleotides, the CDR3 is TGCGCCAGCAGCTTGGTACAGGGGGCAAGCACAGATACGCAGTATTTT. The chain joins TRBV5-1 to TRBJ2-3, with TRBD1 matching 9 bases. The CDR3 loop spans 16 amino acids. Unmatched junction bases numbered 2, after V lost 0 bases and J lost 0 bases. CDR1 SGHRS and CDR2 YFSETQ come from the germline V gene.